This T cell receptor beta chain stems from a study of T cells after yellow fever vaccination. Trimming took off 6 bases at V and 7 bases at J, with 31 bases between the two ends. The CDR3 totals 19 residues. This clonotype was detected many times. TCRdb analysed the 5' RACE reads with MiXCR anew, one entry per CDR3 protein. The sample has 150,000 or so distinct CDR3 sequences, around 6.3% seen once; the top ten hold about 0.61%. The J gene is TRBJ2-1, the V gene TRBV23-1; D could derive from TRBD1 or TRBD2 (7 bases each). TRBV23-1 belongs to the ORF category, with a function that is uncertain. The material sequenced was CD4+ T cells sorted from PBMCs, taken 10 days after the yellow fever booster vaccination. This TCR derives from a man younger than 45 who received the YFV17D yellow fever vaccine. CDR3 protein: CASSQARQGTYGRRNEQFF. The CDR3 bases are TGCGCCAGCAGCCAAGCCCGACAGGGTACTTACGGGAGGAGGAATGAGCAGTTCTTC.